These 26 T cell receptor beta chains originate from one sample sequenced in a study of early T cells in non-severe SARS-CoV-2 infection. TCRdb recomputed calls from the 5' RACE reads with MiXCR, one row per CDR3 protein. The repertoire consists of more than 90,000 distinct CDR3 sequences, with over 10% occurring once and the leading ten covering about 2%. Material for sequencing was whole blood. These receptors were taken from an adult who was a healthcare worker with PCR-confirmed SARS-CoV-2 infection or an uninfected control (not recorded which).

CDR3 amino acids: CASSLGTTYEQYF. CDR3 DNA sequence: TGTGCCAGCAGCTTGGGGACAACCTACGAGCAGTACTTC. The rearrangement uses TRBV5-5 and TRBJ2-7, with D possibly being TRBD1 (5 bases). The CDR3 contains 13 residues. Germline V gives CDR1 SGHKS, CDR2 YYEKEE (reference sequence). V was trimmed by 0 bases and J by 2 bases, leaving 6 bases between them.

The CDR3 protein is CASSVTGQGKVGELFF. CDR3 sequence (DNA): TGTGCCAGCAGCGTAACCGGACAGGGGAAAGTCGGGGAGCTGTTTTTT. The chain has TRBV7-9 and TRBJ2-2; TRBD1 aligns across 9 bases. This CDR3 has 16 amino acids. J was trimmed by 7 bases and V by 5 bases; bases with no gene match: 11. CDR1 and CDR2 from the germline V gene are SEHNR and FQNEAQ (reference sequence). Supplemented by reference TRBV7-9 and TRBJ2-2, the full variable domain reads DTGVSQNPRHKITKRGQNVTFRCDPISEHNRLYWYRQTLGQGPEFLTYFQNEAQLEKSRLLSDRFSAERPKGSFSTLEIQRTEQGDSAMYLCASSVTGQGKVGELFFGEGSRLTVL.

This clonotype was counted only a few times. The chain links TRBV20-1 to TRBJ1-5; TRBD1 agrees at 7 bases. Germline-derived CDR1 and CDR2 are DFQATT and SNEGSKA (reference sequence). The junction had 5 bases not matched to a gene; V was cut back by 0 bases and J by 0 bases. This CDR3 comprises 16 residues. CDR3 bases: TGCAGTGCTAGAGACGACAGGGATTATAGCAATCAGCCCCAGCATTTT. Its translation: CSARDDRDYSNQPQHF.

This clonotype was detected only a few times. The CDR3 protein is CASSRVEGYGYTF. The CDR3 bases are TGTGCCAGCAGTCGGGTGGAGGGCTATGGCTACACCTTC. This chain joins TRBV12-3 or TRBV12-4 and TRBJ1-2, with D uncertain. The V end lost 5 bases, the J end lost 4 bases, and 11 bases lay between the germline ends. The CDR3 has 13 amino acids.

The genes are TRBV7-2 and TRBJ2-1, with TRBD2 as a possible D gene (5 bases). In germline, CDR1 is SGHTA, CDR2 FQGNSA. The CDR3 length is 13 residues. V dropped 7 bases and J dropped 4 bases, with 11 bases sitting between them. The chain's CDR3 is CASTLREYNEQFF. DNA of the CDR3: TGTGCCAGCACCCTCCGGGAATACAATGAGCAGTTCTTC.

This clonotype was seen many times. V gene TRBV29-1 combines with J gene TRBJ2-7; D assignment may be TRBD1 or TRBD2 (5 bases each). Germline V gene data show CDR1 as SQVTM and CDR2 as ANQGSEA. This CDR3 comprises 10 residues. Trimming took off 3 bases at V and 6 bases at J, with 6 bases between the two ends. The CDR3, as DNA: TGCAGCGTTGACGGGACCGAGCAGTACTTC. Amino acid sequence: CSVDGTEQYF.

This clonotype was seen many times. DNA of the CDR3: TGTGCCAGCAGGCCAACCAGTGGTCAGCCCCAGCATTTT. It encodes CASRPTSGQPQHF. J is TRBJ1-5 and V is TRBV2; D gene uncertain. V was clipped by 6 bases and J by 6 bases, with 12 bases between them. The CDR3 is made up of 13 amino acids. In germline, CDR1 is SNHLY, CDR2 FYNNEI.

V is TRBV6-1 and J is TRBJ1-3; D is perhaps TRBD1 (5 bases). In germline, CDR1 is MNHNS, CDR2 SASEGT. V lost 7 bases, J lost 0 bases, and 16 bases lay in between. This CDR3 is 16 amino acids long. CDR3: CASTITQGYSGNTIYF. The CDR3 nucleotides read TGTGCCAGCACCATTACCCAGGGATACTCTGGAAACACCATATATTTT.

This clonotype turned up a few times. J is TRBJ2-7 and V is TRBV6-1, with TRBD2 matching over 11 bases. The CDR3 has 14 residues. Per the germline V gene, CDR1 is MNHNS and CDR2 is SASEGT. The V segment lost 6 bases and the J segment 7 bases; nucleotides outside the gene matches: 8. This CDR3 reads CASRLAGGPREQYF. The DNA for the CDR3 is TGTGCCAGCAGGCTAGCGGGGGGCCCTCGGGAGCAGTACTTC.

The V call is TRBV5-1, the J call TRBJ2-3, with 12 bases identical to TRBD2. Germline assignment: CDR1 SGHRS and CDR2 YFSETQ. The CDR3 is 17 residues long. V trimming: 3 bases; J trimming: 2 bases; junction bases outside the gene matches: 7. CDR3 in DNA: TGCGCCAGCAGCTATCGACTAGCGGGGGCTCACACAGATACGCAGTATTTT. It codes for CASSYRLAGAHTDTQYF. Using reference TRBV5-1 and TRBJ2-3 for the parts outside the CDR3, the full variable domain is KAGVTQTPRYLIKTRGQQVTLSCSPISGHRSVSWYQQTPGQGLQFLFEYFSETQRNKGNFPGRFSGRQFSNSRSEMNVSTLELGDSALYLCASSYRLAGAHTDTQYFGPGTRLTVL.

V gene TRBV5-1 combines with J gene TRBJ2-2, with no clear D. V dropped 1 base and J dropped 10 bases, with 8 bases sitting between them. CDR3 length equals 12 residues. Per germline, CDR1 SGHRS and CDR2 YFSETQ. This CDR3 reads CASSLPAPELFF. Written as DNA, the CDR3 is TGCGCCAGCAGCTTGCCGGCTCCGGAGCTGTTTTTT. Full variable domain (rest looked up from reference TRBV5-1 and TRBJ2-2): KAGVTQTPRYLIKTRGQQVTLSCSPISGHRSVSWYQQTPGQGLQFLFEYFSETQRNKGNFPGRFSGRQFSNSRSEMNVSTLELGDSALYLCASSLPAPELFFGEGSRLTVL.

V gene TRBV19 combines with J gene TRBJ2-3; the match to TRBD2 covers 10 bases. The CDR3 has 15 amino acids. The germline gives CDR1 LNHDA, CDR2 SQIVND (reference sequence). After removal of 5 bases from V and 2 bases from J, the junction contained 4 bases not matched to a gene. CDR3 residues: CASSRSGGPTDTQYF. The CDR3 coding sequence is TGTGCCAGTAGTCGTAGCGGGGGGCCCACAGATACGCAGTATTTT.

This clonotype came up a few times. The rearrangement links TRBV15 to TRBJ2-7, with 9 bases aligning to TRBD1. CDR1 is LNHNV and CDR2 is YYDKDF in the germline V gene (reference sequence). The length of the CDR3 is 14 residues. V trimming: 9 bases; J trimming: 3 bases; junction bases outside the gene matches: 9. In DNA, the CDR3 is TGTGCCACTAAGCCAGGACAGGGGCTCTACGAGCAGTACTTC. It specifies CATKPGQGLYEQYF.

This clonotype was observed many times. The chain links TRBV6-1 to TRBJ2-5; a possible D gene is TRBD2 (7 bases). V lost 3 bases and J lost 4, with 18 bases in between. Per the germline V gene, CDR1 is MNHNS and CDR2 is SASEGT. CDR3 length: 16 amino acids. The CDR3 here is CASSETPGGGVETQYF. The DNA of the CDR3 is TGTGCCAGCAGTGAGACCCCGGGGGGCGGAGTAGAGACCCAGTACTTC.

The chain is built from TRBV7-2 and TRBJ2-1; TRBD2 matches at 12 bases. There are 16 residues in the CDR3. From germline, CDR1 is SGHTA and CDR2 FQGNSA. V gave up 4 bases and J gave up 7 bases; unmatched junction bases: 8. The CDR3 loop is CASSYPSGGARNEQFF. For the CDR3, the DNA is TGTGCCAGCAGCTACCCTAGCGGGGGGGCCAGAAATGAGCAGTTCTTC.

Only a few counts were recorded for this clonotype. CDR3 in amino acids: CSASQGTYEQYF. CDR3 coding DNA: TGCAGTGCTAGCCAGGGCACCTACGAGCAGTACTTC. The J gene is TRBJ2-7, the V gene TRBV20-1, with D maybe TRBD1 (5 bases). Trimming shortened V by 3 bases and J by 2 bases, and 8 bases separated the two germline ends. The CDR3 consists of 12 residues. Germline assignment: CDR1 DFQATT and CDR2 SNEGSKA (reference sequence).

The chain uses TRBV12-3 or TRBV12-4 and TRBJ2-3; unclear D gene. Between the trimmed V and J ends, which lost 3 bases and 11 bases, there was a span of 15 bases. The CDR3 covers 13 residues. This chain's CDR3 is CASSFDEARQQYF. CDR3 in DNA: TGTGCCAGCAGTTTTGATGAAGCGAGACAGCAGTATTTT.

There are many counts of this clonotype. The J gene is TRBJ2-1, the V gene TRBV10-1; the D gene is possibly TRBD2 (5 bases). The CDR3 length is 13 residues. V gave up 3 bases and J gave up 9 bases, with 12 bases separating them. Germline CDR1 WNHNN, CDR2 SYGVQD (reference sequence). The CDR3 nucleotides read TGCGCCAGCAGTGAATCTAGCTCGGGTGAGCAGTTCTTC. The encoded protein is CASSESSSGEQFF.

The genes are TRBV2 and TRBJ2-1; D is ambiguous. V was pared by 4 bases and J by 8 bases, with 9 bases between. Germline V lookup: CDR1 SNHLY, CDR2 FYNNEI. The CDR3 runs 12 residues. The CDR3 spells CASSVRRDEQFF. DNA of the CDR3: TGTGCCAGCAGTGTCAGGCGCGATGAGCAGTTCTTC. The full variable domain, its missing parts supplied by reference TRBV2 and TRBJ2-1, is EPEVTQTPSHQVTQMGQEVILRCVPISNHLYFYWYRQILGQKVEFLVSFYNNEISEKSEIFDDQFSVERPDGSNFTLKIRSTKLEDSAMYFCASSVRRDEQFFGPGTRLTVL.

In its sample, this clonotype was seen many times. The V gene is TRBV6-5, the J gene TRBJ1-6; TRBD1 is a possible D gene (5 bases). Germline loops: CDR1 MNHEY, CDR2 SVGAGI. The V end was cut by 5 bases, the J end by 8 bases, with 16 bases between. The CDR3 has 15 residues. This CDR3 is CASSRTGTRDSPLHF. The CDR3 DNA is TGTGCCAGCAGTCGTACCGGGACTAGAGATTCACCCCTCCACTTT.

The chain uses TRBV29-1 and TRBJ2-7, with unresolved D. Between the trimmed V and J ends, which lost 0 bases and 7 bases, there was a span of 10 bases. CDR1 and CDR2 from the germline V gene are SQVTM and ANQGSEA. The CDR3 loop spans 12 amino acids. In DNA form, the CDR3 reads TGCAGCGTTGAAGACCCGGTAGGGGAGCAGTACTTC. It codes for CSVEDPVGEQYF.

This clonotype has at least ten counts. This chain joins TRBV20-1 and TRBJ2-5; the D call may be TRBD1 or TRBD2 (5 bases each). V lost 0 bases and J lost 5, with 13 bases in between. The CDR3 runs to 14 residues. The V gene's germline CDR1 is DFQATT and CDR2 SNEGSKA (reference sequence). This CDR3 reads CSARDGAGTETQYF. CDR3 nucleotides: TGCAGTGCTAGAGATGGGGCAGGGACGGAGACCCAGTACTTC.

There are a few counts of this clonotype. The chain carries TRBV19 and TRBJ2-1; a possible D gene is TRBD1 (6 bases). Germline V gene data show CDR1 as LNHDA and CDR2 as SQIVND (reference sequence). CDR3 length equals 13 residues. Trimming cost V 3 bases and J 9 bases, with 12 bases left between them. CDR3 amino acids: CASSIRRGGEQFF. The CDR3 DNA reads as TGTGCCAGTAGTATCCGCAGGGGCGGTGAGCAGTTCTTC.

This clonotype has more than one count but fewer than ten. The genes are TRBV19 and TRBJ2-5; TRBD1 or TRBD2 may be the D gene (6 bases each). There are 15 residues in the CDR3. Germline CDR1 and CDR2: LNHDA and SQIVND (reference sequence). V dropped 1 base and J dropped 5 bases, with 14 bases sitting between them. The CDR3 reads CASSIAGGGGETQYF. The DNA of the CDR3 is TGTGCCAGTAGTATAGCTGGAGGGGGAGGTGAGACCCAGTACTTC.

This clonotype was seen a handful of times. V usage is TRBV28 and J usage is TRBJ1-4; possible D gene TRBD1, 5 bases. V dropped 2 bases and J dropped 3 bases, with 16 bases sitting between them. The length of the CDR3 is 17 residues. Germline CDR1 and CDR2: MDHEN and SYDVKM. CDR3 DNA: TGTGCCAGCAGTTTACCCGGACATCTAACTTCTAATGAAAAACTGTTTTTT. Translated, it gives CASSLPGHLTSNEKLFF.

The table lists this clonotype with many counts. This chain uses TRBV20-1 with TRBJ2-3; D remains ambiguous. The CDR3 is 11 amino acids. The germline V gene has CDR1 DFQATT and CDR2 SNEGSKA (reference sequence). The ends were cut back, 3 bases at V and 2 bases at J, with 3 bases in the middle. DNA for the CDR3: TGCAGTGCTAGCCCCACAGATACGCAGTATTTT. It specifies CSASPTDTQYF.